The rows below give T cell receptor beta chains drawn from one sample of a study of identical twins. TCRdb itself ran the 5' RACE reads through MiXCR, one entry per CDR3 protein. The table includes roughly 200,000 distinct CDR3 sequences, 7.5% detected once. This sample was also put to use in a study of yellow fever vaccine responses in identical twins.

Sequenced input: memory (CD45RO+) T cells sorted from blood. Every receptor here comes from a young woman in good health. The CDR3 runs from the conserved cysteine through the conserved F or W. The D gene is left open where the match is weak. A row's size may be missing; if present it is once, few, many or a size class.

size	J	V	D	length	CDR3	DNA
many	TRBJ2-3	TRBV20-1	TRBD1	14	CSAPPGQRTDTQYF	TGCAGTGCTCCACCGGGACAGCGCACAGATACGCAGTATTTT
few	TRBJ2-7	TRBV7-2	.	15	CASSLASVLGGEQYF	TGTGCCAGCAGCTTAGCTAGCGTCCTTGGCGGCGAGCAGTACTTC
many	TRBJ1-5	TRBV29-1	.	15	CSVAWALGENQPQHF	TGCAGCGTTGCTTGGGCCCTTGGGGAAAATCAGCCCCAGCATTTT
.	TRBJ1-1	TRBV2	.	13	CASSVRLGTEAFF	TGTGCCAGCAGTGTAAGACTGGGGACTGAAGCTTTCTTT
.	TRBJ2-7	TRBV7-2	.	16	CASSQTKDRFSYEQYF	TGTGCCAGCAGCCAAACCAAGGACAGATTCTCCTACGAGCAGTACTTC
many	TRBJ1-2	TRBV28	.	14	CASSLVAGDYGYTF	TGTGCCAGCAGTTTAGTGGCAGGGGACTATGGCTACACCTTC
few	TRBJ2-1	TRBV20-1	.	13	CSARRDSYNEQFF	TGCAGTGCTCGGCGGGACTCTTACAATGAGCAGTTCTTC
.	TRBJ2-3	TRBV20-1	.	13	CSPRLGLQDTQYF	TGCAGTCCCCGGCTGGGGCTCCAAGATACGCAGTATTTT
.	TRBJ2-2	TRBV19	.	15	CASSSQGIGTGELFF	TGTGCCAGTAGTTCACAGGGCATTGGCACCGGGGAGCTGTTTTTT
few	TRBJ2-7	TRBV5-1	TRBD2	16	CASSYSGASGRYEQYF	TGCGCCAGCAGCTACTCAGGGGCTAGCGGGCGATACGAGCAGTACTTC
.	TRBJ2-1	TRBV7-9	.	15	CASSSGTLLVREQFF	TGTGCCAGCAGCTCAGGGACCCTTTTAGTCCGTGAGCAGTTCTTC
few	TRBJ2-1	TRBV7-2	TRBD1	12	CASSSWTGGMFF	TGTGCCAGCAGCTCCTGGACAGGGGGCATGTTCTTC
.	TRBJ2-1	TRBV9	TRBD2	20	CASSVVPHLGRSLGGDEQFF	TGTGCCAGCAGCGTAGTTCCCCACTTGGGGCGGAGTCTGGGGGGGGATGAGCAGTTCTTC
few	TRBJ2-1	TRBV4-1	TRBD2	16	CASSQEAGVTTNEQFF	TGCGCCAGCAGCCAAGAGGCGGGAGTAACGACGAATGAGCAGTTCTTC
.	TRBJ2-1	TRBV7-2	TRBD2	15	CASSSDGGINNEQFF	TGTGCCAGCAGCTCGGACGGGGGGATTAACAATGAGCAGTTCTTC
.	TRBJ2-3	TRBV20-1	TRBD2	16	CSARGLAGGPRDTQYF	TGCAGTGCTAGGGGGCTAGCGGGAGGGCCGAGAGATACGCAGTATTTT
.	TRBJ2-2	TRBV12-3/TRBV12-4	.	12	CASNFKSGELFF	TGTGCCAGCAATTTCAAATCCGGGGAGCTGTTTTTT
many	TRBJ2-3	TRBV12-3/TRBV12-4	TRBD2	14	CASSLSGGKNTQYF	TGTGCCAGCAGTTTAAGCGGGGGGAAAAATACGCAGTATTTT
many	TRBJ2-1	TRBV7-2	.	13	CASSFHSSSEQFF	TGTGCCAGCAGCTTCCACTCCTCTTCTGAGCAGTTCTTC
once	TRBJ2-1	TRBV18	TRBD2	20	CASSPLPGLAGGLSYNEQFF	TGTGCCAGCTCACCACTCCCGGGACTAGCGGGGGGCTTGTCCTACAATGAGCAGTTCTTC
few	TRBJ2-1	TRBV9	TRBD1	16	CASSSRGGQGYNEQFF	TGTGCCAGCAGCTCTAGGGGGGGACAGGGCTACAATGAGCAGTTCTTC
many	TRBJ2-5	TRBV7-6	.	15	CASTPQGGFQETQYF	TGTGCCAGCACCCCCCAAGGGGGTTTCCAAGAGACCCAGTACTTC
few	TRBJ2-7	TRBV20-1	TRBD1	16	CSARDRADRGGYEQYF	TGCAGTGCTAGAGATAGGGCGGACAGGGGTGGCTACGAGCAGTACTTC
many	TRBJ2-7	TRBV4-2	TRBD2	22	CASSPDLPKLAGPRSQPYEQYF	TGTGCCAGCAGCCCCGACCTACCTAAACTAGCGGGTCCAAGGTCCCAACCTTACGAGCAGTACTTC
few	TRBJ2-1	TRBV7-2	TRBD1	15	CASSSGQGIYNEQFF	TGTGCCAGCAGCTCTGGACAGGGAATCTACAATGAGCAGTTCTTC
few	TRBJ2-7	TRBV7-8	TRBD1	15	CASSLGTARSYEQYF	TGTGCCAGCAGCCTAGGGACAGCGCGCTCCTACGAGCAGTACTTC
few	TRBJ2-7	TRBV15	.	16	CATSRDKTGWLGEQYF	TGTGCCACCAGCAGAGATAAAACAGGGTGGTTAGGCGAGCAGTACTTC
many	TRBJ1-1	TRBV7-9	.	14	CASSPDGGTTEAFF	TGTGCCAGCAGCCCCGACGGGGGCACCACTGAAGCTTTCTTT
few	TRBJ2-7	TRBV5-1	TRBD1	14	CASSLGTGGVEQYF	TGCGCCAGCAGCTTGGGGACAGGGGGGGTCGAGCAGTACTTC
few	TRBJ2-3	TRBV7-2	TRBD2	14	CASSLSLAGGTQYF	TGTGCCAGCAGCCTTAGTCTAGCGGGGGGTACGCAGTATTTT
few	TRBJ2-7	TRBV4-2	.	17	CASSPHPTGLEAYEQYF	TGTGCCAGCAGCCCACATCCCACGGGACTGGAAGCCTACGAGCAGTACTTC
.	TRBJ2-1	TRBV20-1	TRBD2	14	CSAEGLAGVNEQFF	TGCAGTGCAGAAGGACTAGCGGGAGTTAATGAGCAGTTCTTC
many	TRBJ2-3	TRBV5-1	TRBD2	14	CASGLAGVGDTQYF	TGCGCCAGCGGACTAGCGGGAGTCGGAGATACGCAGTATTTT
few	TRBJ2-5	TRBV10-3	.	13	CAISVGGRETQYF	TGTGCCATCAGTGTGGGGGGGCGAGAGACCCAGTACTTC
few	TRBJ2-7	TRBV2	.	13	CEVLASVSYEQYF	TGTGAAGTTCTGGCTTCTGTGTCCTACGAGCAGTACTTC
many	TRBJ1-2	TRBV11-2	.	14	CASGKASGSNGYTF	TGTGCCAGCGGAAAAGCGTCCGGGAGCAATGGCTACACCTTC
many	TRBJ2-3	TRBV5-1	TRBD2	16	CASSLGLAGSTDTQYF	TGCGCCAGCAGCTTGGGACTAGCGGGGAGCACAGATACGCAGTATTTT
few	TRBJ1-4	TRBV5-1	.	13	CASSYTTNEKLFF	TGCGCCAGCAGCTATACAACTAATGAAAAACTGTTTTTT
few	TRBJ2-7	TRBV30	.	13	CAWRSGGRNEQYF	TGTGCCTGGAGATCGGGGGGCCGGAACGAGCAGTACTTC
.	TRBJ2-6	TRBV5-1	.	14	CASGGGAGANVLTF	TGCGCCAGCGGGGGCGGTGCCGGGGCCAACGTCCTGACTTTC
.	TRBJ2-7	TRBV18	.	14	CASSPQGKATGQYF	TGTGCCAGCTCACCACAGGGTAAAGCTACGGGGCAGTACTTC
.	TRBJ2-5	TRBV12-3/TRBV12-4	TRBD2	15	CASSITSGGGETQYF	TGTGCCAGCAGTATTACTAGCGGGGGGGGAGAGACCCAGTACTTC
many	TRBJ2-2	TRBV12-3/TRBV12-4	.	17	CASSLPRQVSSSGELFF	TGTGCCAGCAGTTTACCTCGACAGGTGTCTAGCTCCGGGGAGCTGTTTTTT
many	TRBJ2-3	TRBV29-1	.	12	CSVDGSTDTQYF	TGCAGCGTCGACGGGAGCACAGATACGCAGTATTTT
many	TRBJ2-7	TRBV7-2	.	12	CASSIQGHEQYF	TGTGCCAGCAGCATCCAGGGCCACGAGCAGTACTTC
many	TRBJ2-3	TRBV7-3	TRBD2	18	CASSRTTGTSVSTDTQYF	TGTGCCAGCAGCCGAACCACCGGGACTAGCGTCAGCACAGATACGCAGTATTTT
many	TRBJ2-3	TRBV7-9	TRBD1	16	CASSLDRDRKRDTQYF	TGTGCCAGCAGCTTAGACCGGGACAGGAAGCGAGATACGCAGTATTTT
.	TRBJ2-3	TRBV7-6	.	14	CASSALDSTDTQYF	TGTGCCAGCAGCGCCTTGGACAGCACAGATACGCAGTATTTT